This record covers a single T cell receptor (beta chain). As yet, its antigen is unknown. These data originate in a study of identical twins. Study-wide findings and caveats: Alpha sequences that were out-of-frame and twin-shared showed an excess of low generation probability. Cross-sectional statistical analysis was relied on for the conclusions, without the same donors being followed.

Via MiXCR, TCRdb re-called the 5' RACE reads, giving one row per CDR3 protein. The sample shows some 500,000 distinct CDR3 sequences, just under 10% of them seen only once. The CDR3 contains 16 residues. CDR1 and CDR2 (germline): SGHRS, YFSETQ. V dropped 1 base and J dropped 5; count of bases not matched to a gene: 9. This same sample was also taken into another study, of yellow fever vaccine responses in identical twins.

Sequenced material: PBMCs. The TCR originated in a young woman in good health. J is TRBJ2-3 and V is TRBV5-1; TRBD2 agrees at 8 bases. The CDR3 here is CASSLRFAGGQDTQYF. The CDR3, as DNA: TGCGCCAGCAGCTTGAGGTTTGCGGGGGGCCAAGATACGCAGTATTTT.